The subject of this entry is one TCR beta chain. Everyone who took part was roughly 18 to 100 years old, and they came from roughly 25 US areas. As processed by the authors: Amplification from reference gene primers served as the basis for estimated nucleated cell counts. TCRdb's table, derived via immunoSEQ multiplex PCR, lists solely in-frame clones and lacks some. V and J calls plus clone size are reproduced from that table; the DNA served to infer D and trimming. The sample records 200,000 to 250,000 clones, 85% being singletons. This sample is part of a study of blood T cell repertoires in COVID-19. The specimen sequenced was PBMCs or T cells enriched from blood (not recorded which). This receptor was taken from a man aged 35-49 years who had recovered from COVID-19.

In DNA form, the CDR3 reads TGTGCCAGCAGCTTATCTACAGGGGGCCCCAGCACTGAAGCTTTCTTT. Translated, it gives CASSLSTGGPSTEAFF. The chain has TRBV7-9 and TRBJ1-1; 9 nucleotides line up with TRBD1. Trimming removed 2 bases from V and 4 bases from J; junction bases left unmatched: 8. Per germline, CDR1 SEHNR and CDR2 FQNEAQ (reference sequence). This CDR3 is built from 16 residues.